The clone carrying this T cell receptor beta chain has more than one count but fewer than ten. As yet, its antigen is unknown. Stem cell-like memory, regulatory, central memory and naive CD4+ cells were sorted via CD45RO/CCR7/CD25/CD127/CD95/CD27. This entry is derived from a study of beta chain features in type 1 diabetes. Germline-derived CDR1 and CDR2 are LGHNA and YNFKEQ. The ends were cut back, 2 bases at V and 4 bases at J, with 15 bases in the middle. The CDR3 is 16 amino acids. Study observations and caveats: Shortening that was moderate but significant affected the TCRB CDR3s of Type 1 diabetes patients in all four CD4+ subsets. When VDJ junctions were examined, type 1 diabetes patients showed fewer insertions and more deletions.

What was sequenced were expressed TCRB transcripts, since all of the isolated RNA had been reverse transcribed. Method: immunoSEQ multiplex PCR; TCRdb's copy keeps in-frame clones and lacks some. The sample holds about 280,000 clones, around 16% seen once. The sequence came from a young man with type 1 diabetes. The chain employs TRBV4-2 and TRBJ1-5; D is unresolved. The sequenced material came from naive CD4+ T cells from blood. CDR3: CASSQWAPGGNQPQHF. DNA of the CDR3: TGTGCCAGCAGCCAATGGGCACCCGGAGGTAATCAGCCCCAGCATTTT.